This record covers a single T cell receptor beta chain. Its antigen is still unknown. These data belong to a study of T cells expressing NK-cell markers. In the study overall: In sorted CD3+CD56+NKG2C+, CD3+CD56+NKG2C- and CD3+CD56-NKG2C+ T cells, TCR beta repertoires were obtained. HCMV seropositivity characterized seven of the eight sequenced donors, and seronegativity one. General observations from the study: The same clonotypes also predominated in the CD3+CD56-NKG2C+ fraction of several donors.

It was by 5'RACE template switching with UMIs that TCR beta cDNA was made. TCRdb reanalyzed the 5' RACE reads, giving one entry per CDR3 protein sequence and no DNA. Here the sample table reports some 410,000 distinct CDR3 sequences. Germline V gives CDR1 MNHEY, CDR2 SVGEGT. The CDR3 contains 18 residues. The sequence derives from a woman aged 18 to 69 in good health. The material sequenced was blood T cells: a sorted CD56 or NKG2C T cell subset, CD4+ or CD8+ T cells, or bulk PBMC T cells (not recorded which). This chain links TRBV6-2 or TRBV6-3 with TRBJ2-5. The CDR3 spells CASSYYPVQTGFQETQYF.